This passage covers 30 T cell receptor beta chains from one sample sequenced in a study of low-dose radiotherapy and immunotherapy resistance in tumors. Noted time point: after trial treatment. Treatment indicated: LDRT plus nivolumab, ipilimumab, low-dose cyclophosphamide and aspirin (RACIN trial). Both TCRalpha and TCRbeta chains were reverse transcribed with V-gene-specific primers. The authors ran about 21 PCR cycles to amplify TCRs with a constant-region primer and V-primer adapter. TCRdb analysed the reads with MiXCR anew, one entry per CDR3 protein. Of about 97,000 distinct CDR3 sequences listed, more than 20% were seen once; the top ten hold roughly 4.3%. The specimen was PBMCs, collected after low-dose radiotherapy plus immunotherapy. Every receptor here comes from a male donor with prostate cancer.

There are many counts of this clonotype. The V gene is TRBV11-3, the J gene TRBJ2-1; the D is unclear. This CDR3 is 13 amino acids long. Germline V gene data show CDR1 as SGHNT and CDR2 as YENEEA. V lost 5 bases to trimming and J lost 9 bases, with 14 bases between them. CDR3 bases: TGTGCCAGCAGCCGAAGGCGAGACGGTGAGCAGTTCTTC. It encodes CASSRRRDGEQFF.

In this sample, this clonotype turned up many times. Here the CDR3 reads CASSRTGGQGEQYF. CDR3 nucleotides: TGTGCCAGCAGCCGGACCGGGGGGCAAGGCGAGCAGTACTTC. The chain joins TRBV6-5 to TRBJ2-7, with D perhaps matching TRBD2 (7 bases). Germline V gene sequence: CDR1 MNHEY, CDR2 SVGAGI. There are 14 residues in the CDR3. Trimming cost V 6 bases and J 6 bases, with 18 bases left between them.

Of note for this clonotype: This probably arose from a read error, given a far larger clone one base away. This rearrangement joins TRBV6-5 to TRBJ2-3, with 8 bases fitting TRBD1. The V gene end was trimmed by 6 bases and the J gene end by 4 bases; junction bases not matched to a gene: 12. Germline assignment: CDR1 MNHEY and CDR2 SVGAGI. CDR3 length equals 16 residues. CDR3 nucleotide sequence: TGTGCCAGCAGGACGGACAGGGAGGCACACGCAGATACGCAGTATTTT. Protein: CASRTDREAHADTQYF.

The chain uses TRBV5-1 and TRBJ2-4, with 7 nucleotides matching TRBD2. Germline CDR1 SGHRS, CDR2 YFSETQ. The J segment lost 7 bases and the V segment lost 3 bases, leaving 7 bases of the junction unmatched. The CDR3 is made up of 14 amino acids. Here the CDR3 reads CASSSGGFENIQYF. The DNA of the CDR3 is TGCGCCAGCAGCTCCGGGGGGTTCGAGAACATTCAGTACTTC. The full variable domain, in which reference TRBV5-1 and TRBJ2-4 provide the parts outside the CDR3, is KAGVTQTPRYLIKTRGQQVTLSCSPISGHRSVSWYQQTPGQGLQFLFEYFSETQRNKGNFPGRFSGRQFSNSRSEMNVSTLELGDSALYLCASSSGGFENIQYFGAGTRLSVL.

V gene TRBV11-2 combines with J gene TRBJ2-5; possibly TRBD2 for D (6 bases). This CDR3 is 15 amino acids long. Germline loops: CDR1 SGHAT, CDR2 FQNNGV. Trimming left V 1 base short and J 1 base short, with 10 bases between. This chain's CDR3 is CASSLGGVAQETQYF. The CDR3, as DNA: TGTGCCAGCAGCTTAGGGGGGGTCGCCCAAGAGACCCAGTACTTC.

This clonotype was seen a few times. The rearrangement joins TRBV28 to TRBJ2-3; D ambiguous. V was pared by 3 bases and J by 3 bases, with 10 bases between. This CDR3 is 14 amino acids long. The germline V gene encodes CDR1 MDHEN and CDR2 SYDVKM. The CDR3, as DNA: TGTGCCAGCAGTTTTCTGTCCGGGACAGATACGCAGTATTTT. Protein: CASSFLSGTDTQYF. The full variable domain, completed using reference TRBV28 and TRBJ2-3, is DVKVTQSSRYLVKRTGEKVFLECVQDMDHENMFWYRQDPGLGLRLIYFSYDVKMKEKGDIPEGYSVSREKKERFSLILESASTNQTSMYLCASSFLSGTDTQYFGPGTRLTVL.

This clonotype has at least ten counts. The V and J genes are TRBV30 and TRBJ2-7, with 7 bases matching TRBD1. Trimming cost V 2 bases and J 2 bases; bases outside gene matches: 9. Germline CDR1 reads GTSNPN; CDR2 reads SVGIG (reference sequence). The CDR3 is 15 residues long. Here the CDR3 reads CAWSRGPGPTYEQYF. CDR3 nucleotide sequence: TGTGCCTGGAGTAGGGGGCCGGGACCCACCTACGAGCAGTACTTC.

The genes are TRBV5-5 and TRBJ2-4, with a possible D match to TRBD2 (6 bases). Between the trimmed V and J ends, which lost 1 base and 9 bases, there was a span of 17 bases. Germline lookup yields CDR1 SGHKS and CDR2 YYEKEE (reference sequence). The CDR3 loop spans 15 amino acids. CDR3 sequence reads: CASSLWSSGDGIQYF. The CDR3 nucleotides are TGTGCCAGCAGCTTGTGGTCGTCGGGGGACGGCATTCAGTACTTC. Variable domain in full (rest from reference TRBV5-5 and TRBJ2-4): DAGVTQSPTHLIKTRGQQVTLRCSPISGHKSVSWYQQVLGQGPQFIFQYYEKEERGRGNFPDRFSARQFPNYSSELNVNALLLGDSALYLCASSLWSSGDGIQYFGAGTRLSVL.

The DNA of the CDR3 is TGTGCCAGCAGGCGACAGGGAGCCTCCTACGAGCAGTACTTC. Translated, it gives CASRRQGASYEQYF. The genes are TRBV2 and TRBJ2-7; 7 bases match TRBD1. CDR3 length: 14 residues. Per the germline V gene, CDR1 is SNHLY and CDR2 is FYNNEI. V dropped 6 bases and J dropped 0; count of bases not matched to a gene: 5.

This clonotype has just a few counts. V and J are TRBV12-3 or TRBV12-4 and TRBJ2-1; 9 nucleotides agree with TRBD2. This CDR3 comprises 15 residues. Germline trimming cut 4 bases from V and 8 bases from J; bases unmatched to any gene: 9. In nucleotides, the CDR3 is TGTGCCAGCAGTTGGGGCGGGGGGGCGGCCGATGAGCAGTTCTTC. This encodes CASSWGGGAADEQFF.

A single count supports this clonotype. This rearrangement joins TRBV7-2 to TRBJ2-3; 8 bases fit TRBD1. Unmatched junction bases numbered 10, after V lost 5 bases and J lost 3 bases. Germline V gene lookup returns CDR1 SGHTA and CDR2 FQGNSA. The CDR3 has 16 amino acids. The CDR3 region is CASSRPGRGLTDTQYF. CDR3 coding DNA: TGTGCCAGCAGCCGTCCGGGCAGGGGGCTAACAGATACGCAGTATTTT.

The CDR3 region has the DNA TGTGCCAGCGGTCGGACAGGCTCTGGAAACACCATATATTTT. This codes for CASGRTGSGNTIYF. The chain joins TRBV7-9 to TRBJ1-3; 7 nucleotides align to TRBD1. The junction had 4 bases not matched to a gene; V was cut back by 8 bases and J by 0 bases. Germline lookup yields CDR1 SEHNR and CDR2 FQNEAQ (reference sequence). The CDR3 extends over 14 amino acids.

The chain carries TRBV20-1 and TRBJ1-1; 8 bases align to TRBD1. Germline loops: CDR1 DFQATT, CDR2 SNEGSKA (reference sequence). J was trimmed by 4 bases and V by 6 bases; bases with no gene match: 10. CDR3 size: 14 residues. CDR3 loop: CSASQGARGTEAFF. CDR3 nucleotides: TGCAGTGCCAGCCAGGGGGCTCGGGGCACTGAAGCTTTCTTT.

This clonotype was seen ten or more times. CDR3 sequence (DNA): TGTGCCAGTAGTATTAGGTCCCCTGGAACTGAAGCTTTCTTT. Translation gives CASSIRSPGTEAFF. J is TRBJ1-1 and V is TRBV19; D remains unclear. The germline V gene encodes CDR1 LNHDA and CDR2 SQIVND (reference sequence). CDR3 size: 14 residues. V was shortened by 3 bases and J by 5 bases, with 13 bases between the two germline ends.

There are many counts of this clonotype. Here the CDR3 reads CASSLAWGGSTDTQYF. The CDR3 DNA follows: TGTGCCAGCAGCTTGGCTTGGGGGGGTAGCACAGATACGCAGTATTTT. The chain links TRBV5-5 to TRBJ2-3; TRBD2 matches at 7 bases. V was clipped by 0 bases and J by 0 bases; unmatched bases: 4. Germline V gene lookup returns CDR1 SGHKS and CDR2 YYEKEE (reference sequence). The CDR3 runs 16 residues.

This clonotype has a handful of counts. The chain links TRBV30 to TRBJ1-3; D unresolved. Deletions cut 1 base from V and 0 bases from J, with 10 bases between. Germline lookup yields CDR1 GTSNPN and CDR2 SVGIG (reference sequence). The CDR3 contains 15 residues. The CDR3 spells CAWSAPPSSGNTIYF. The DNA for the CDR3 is TGTGCCTGGAGTGCCCCCCCAAGCTCTGGAAACACCATATATTTT.

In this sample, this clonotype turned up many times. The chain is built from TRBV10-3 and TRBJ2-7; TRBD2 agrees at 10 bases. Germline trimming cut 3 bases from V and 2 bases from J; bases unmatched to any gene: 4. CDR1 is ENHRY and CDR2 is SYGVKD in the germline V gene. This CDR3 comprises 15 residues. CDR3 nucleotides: TGTGCCATCAGTGACTCTAGCGGGGGCCCCTACGAGCAGTACTTC. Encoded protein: CAISDSSGGPYEQYF.

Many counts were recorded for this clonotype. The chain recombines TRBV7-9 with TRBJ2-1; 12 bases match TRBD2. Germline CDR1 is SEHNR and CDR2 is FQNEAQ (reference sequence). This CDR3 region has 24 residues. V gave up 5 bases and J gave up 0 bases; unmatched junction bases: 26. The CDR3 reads CASSTTWSSGGAGIGFNSYNEQFF. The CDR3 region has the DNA TGTGCCAGCAGCACGACCTGGTCTAGCGGGGGGGCCGGCATTGGCTTTAACTCCTACAATGAGCAGTTCTTC.

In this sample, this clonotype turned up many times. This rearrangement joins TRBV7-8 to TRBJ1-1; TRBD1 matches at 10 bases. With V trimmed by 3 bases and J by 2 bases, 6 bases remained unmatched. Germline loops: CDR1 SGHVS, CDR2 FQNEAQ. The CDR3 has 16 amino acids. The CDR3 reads CASSLRDRGSNTEAFF. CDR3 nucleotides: TGTGCCAGCAGCTTGAGGGACAGGGGAAGTAACACTGAAGCTTTCTTT. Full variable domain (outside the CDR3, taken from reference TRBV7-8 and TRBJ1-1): GAGVSQSPRYKVAKRGQDVALRCDPISGHVSLFWYQQALGQGPEFLTYFQNEAQLDKSGLPSDRFFAERPEGSVSTLKIQRTQQEDSAVYLCASSLRDRGSNTEAFFGQGTRLTVV.

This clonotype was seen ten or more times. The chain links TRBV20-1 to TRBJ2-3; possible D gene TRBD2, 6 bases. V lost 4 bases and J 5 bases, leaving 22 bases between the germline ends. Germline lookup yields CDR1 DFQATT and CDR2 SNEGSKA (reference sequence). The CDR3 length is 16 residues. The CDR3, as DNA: TGCAGTGCTACGGCCTTGGGGGGATTAGTGGGAGATACGCAGTATTTT. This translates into CSATALGGLVGDTQYF.

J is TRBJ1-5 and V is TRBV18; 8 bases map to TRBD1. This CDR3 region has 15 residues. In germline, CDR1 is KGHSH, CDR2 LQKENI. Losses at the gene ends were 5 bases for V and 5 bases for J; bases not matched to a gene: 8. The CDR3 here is CASSRTGQGYQPQHF. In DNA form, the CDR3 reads TGTGCCAGCTCAAGGACAGGGCAAGGCTATCAGCCCCAGCATTTT.

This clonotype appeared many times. The CDR3 spells CASSATTQPTGELFF. The CDR3 nucleotides read TGTGCCAGCAGCGCCACGACTCAGCCGACCGGGGAGCTGTTTTTT. The V and J genes are TRBV7-2 and TRBJ2-2; no firm D call. CDR1 SGHTA and CDR2 FQGNSA come from the germline V gene. The V and J ends lost 5 bases and 5 bases respectively, with 15 bases between them. CDR3 size: 15 residues.

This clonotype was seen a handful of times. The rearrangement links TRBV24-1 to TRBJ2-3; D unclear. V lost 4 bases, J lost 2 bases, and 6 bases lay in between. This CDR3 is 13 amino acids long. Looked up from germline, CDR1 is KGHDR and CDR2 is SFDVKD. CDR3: CATSEANTDTQYF. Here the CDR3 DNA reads TGTGCCACCAGTGAGGCTAACACAGATACGCAGTATTTT.

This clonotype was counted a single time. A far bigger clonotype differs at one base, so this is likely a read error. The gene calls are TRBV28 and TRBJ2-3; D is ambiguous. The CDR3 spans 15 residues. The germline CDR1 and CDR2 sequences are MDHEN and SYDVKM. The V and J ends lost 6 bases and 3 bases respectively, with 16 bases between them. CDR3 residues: CASRQLPVSTDTQYF. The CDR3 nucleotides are TGTGCCAGCAGACAATTGCCTGTTTCGACAGATACGCAGTATTTT.

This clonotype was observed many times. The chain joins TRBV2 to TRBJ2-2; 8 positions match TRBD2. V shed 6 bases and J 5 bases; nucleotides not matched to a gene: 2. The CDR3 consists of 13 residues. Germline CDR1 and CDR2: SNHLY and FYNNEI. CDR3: CASRGGGTGELFF. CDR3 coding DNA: TGTGCCAGCAGGGGCGGGGGGACCGGGGAGCTGTTTTTT.

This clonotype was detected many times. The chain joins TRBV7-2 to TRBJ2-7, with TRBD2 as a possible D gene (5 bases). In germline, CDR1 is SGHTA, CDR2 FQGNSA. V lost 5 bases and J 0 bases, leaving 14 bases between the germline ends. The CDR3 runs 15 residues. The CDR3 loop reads CASSADLTNSYEQYF. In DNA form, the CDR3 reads TGTGCCAGCAGCGCGGACTTAACTAACTCCTACGAGCAGTACTTC.

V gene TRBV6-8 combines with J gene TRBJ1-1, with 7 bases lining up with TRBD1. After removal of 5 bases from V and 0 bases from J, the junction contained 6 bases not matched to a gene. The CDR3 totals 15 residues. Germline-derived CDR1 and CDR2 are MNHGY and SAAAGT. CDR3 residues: CASSSWDRLNTEAFF. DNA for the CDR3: TGTGCCAGCAGTAGTTGGGACAGATTGAACACTGAAGCTTTCTTT.

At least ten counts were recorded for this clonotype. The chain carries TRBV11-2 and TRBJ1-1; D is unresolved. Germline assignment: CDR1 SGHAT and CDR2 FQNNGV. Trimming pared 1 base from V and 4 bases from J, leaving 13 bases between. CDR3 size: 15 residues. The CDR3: CASSLGSLRFTEAFF. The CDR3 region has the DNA TGTGCCAGCAGCTTAGGTTCGCTACGGTTCACTGAAGCTTTCTTT.

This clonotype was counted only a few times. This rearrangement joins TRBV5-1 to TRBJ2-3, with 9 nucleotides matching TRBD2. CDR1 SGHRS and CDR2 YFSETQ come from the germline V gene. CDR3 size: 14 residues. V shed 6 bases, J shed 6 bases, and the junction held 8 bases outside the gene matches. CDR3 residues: CASTAGGPGDTQYF. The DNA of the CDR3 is TGCGCCAGCACCGCGGGGGGGCCAGGTGATACGCAGTATTTT.

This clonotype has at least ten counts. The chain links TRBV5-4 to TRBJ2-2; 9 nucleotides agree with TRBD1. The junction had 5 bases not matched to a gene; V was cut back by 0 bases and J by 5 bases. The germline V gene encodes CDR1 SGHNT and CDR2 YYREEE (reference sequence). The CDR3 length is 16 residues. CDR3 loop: CASSLAGTGRTGELFF. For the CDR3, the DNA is TGTGCCAGCAGCTTGGCCGGGACAGGGCGAACCGGGGAGCTGTTTTTT.